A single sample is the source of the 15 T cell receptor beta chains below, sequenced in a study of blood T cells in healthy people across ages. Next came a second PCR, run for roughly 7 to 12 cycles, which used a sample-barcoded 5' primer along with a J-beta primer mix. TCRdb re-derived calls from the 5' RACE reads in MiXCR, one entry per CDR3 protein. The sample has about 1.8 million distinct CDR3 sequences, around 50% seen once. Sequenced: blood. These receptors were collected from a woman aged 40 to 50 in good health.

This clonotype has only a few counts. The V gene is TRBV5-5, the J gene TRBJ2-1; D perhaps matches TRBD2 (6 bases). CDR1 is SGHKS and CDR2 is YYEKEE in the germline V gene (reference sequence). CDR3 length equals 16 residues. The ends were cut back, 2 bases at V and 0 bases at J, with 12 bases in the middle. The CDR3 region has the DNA TGTGCCAGCAGCTTCGGGGTGGGAGGCTCCTACAATGAGCAGTTCTTC. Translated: CASSFGVGGSYNEQFF.

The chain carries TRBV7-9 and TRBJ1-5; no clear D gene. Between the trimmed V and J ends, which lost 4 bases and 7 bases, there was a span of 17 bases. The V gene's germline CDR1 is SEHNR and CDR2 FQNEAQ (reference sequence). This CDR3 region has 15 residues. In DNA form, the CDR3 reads TGTGCCAGCAGCTCGTCGACATTACCGGGGCAGCCCCAGCATTTT. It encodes CASSSSTLPGQPQHF. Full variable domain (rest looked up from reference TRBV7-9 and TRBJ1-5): DTGVSQNPRHKITKRGQNVTFRCDPISEHNRLYWYRQTLGQGPEFLTYFQNEAQLEKSRLLSDRFSAERPKGSFSTLEIQRTEQGDSAMYLCASSSSTLPGQPQHFGDGTRLSIL.

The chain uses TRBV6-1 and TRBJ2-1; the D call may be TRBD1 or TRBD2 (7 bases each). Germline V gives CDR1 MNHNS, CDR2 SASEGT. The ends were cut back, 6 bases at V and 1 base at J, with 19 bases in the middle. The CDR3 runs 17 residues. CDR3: CASSPIHRGGSYNEQFF. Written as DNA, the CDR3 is TGTGCCAGCAGCCCAATCCACAGGGGAGGGTCCTACAATGAGCAGTTCTTC.

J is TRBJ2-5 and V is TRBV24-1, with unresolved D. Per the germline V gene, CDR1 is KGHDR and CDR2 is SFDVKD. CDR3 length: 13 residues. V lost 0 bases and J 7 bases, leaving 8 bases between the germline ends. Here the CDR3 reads CATSDLISRTQYF. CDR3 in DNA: TGTGCCACCAGTGATTTGATCAGTAGGACCCAGTACTTC.

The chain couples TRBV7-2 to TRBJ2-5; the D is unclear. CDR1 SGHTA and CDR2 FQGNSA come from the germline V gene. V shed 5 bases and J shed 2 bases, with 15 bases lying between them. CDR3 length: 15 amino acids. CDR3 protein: CASSPPGIIQETQYF. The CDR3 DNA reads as TGTGCCAGCAGCCCCCCAGGCATTATTCAAGAGACCCAGTACTTC.

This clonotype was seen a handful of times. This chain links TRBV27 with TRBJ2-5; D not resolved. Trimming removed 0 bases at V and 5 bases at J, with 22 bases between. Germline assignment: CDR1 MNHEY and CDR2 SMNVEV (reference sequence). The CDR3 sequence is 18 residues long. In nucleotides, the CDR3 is TGTGCCAGCAGTTTATCTGTAGCTGGATGGCCCGGCGGTGAGACCCAGTACTTC. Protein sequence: CASSLSVAGWPGGETQYF.

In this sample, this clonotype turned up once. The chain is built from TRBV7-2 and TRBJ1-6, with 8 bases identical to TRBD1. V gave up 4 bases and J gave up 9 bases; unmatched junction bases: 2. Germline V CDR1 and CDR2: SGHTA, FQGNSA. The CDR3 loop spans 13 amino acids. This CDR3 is CASSWTGPSPLHF. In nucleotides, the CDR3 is TGTGCCAGCAGCTGGACAGGGCCTTCACCCCTCCACTTT. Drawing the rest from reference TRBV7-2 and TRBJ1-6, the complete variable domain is GAGVSQSPSNKVTEKGKDVELRCDPISGHTALYWYRQSLGQGLEFLIYFQGNSAPDKSGLPSDRFSAERTGGSVSTLTIQRTQQEDSAVYLCASSWTGPSPLHFGNGTRLTVT.

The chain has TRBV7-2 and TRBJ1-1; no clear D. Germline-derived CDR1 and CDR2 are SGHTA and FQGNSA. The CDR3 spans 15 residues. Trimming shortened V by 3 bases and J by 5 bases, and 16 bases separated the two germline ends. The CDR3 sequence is CASSFDFRSGTEAFF. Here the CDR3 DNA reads TGTGCCAGCAGCTTCGATTTCCGGTCGGGGACTGAAGCTTTCTTT.

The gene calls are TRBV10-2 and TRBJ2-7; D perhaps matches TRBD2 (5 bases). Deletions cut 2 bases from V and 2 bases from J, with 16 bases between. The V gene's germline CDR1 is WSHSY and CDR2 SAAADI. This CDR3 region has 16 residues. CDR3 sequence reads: CASSEVGTPRAYEQYF. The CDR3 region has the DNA TGCGCCAGCAGTGAGGTCGGAACCCCGAGGGCCTACGAGCAGTACTTC.

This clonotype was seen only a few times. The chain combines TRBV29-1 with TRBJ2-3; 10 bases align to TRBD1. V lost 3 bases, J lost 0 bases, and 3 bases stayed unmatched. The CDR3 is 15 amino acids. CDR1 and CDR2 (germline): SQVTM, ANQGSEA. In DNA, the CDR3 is TGCAGCGTTGACGACAGGGGGCTTAGCACAGATACGCAGTATTTT. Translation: CSVDDRGLSTDTQYF.

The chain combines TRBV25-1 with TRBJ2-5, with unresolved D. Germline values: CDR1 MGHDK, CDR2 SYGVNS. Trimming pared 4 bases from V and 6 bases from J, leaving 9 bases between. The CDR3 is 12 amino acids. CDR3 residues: CASSVGSKTQYF. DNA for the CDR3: TGTGCCAGCAGTGTGGGTAGCAAGACCCAGTACTTC.

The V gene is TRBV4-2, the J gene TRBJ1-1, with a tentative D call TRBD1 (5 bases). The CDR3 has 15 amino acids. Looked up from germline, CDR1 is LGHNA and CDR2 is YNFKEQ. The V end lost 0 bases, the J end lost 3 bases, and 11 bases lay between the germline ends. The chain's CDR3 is CASSQEGRLDTEAFF. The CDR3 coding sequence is TGTGCCAGCAGCCAAGAGGGGCGTTTAGACACTGAAGCTTTCTTT.

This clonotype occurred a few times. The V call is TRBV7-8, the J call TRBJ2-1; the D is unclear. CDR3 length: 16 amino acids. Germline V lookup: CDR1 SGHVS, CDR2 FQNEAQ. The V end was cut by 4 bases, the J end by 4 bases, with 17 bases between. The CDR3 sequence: CASSSGPRSRYNEQFF. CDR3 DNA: TGTGCCAGCAGCTCTGGCCCGAGATCACGTTACAATGAGCAGTTCTTC.

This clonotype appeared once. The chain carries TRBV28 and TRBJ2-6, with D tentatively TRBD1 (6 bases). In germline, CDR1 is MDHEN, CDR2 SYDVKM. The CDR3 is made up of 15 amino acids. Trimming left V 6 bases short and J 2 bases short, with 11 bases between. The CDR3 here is CASRQGTAGANVLTF. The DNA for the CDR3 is TGTGCCAGCAGACAGGGTACAGCTGGGGCCAACGTCCTGACTTTC.

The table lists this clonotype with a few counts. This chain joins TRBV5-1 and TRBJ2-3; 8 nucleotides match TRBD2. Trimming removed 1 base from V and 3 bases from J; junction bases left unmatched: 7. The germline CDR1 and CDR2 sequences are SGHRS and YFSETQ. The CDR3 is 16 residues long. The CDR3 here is CASSLPGGPRTDTQYF. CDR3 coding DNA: TGCGCCAGCAGCTTGCCGGGGGGGCCTCGGACAGATACGCAGTATTTT.